A selection of T cell receptor beta chains follows, all from one sample in a study of cytomegalovirus exposure and HLA in healthy donors. Sequencing used immunoSEQ multiplex PCR; TCRdb keeps in-frame clones, though not all of them. The repertoire holds some 120,000 clones, with under 85% as singletons. Sequenced material: PBMCs. Receptor source: a woman in her forties or fifties in good health and CMV-seropositive. CDR3s include the opening cysteine and the closing phenylalanine or tryptophan. A D gene is named only where the DNA matches it firmly. Size tells how often a clone was seen (once, few, many) or the class of an expanded clone, and some rows leave it out.

V	D	J	length	size	DNA	CDR3
TRBV30	NA	TRBJ2-3	17	NA	TGTGCCTGGAGTCCCTCTCCAGGACAGTTCTCCACAGATACGCAGTATTTT	CAWSPSPGQFSTDTQYF
TRBV25-1	TRBD1	TRBJ2-5	14	NA	TGTGCCAGCAGTGCCTCGACAGGGCTGGAGACCCAGTACTTC	CASSASTGLETQYF
TRBV27	TRBD2	TRBJ2-7	13	NA	TGTGCCAGCAGTTGGCGGGAGGGTTACGAGCAGTACTTC	CASSWREGYEQYF
TRBV5-1	NA	TRBJ2-1	15	NA	TGCGCCAGCAGCTTGGTGCGGTCTTCATACAATGAGCAGTTCTTC	CASSLVRSSYNEQFF
TRBV19	NA	TRBJ1-2	13	NA	TGTGCCAGTAGTCCGCAGGGGAGAGGTGGCTACACCTTC	CASSPQGRGGYTF
TRBV4-3	NA	TRBJ1-1	15	NA	TGCGCCAGCAGCCAAGACCAGGGAGGGAGGACTGAAGCTTTCTTT	CASSQDQGGRTEAFF
TRBV7-2	TRBD1	TRBJ2-7	15	NA	TGTGCCAGCAGCTTAGTACAGGGGGGCTCCTACGAGCAGTACTTC	CASSLVQGGSYEQYF
TRBV2	TRBD1	TRBJ1-2	15	NA	TGTGCCAGCAGTCCCGGGACAGGGGGCATGTCAGGCTACACCTTC	CASSPGTGGMSGYTF
TRBV9	TRBD1	TRBJ2-3	16	NA	TGTGCCAGCAGCGTAGATTGGGACAGGGGCACAGGTACGCAGTATTTT	CASSVDWDRGTGTQYF
TRBV10-3	NA	TRBJ1-1	17	NA	TGTGCCATCAGTGATAAGGGGATCAGACCCCCGAACACTGAAGCTTTCTTT	CAISDKGIRPPNTEAFF
TRBV25-1	NA	TRBJ2-1	15	few	TGTGCCAGCAGTGCCCCAGCGACGTCCTACAATGAGCAGTTCTTC	CASSAPATSYNEQFF
TRBV27	NA	TRBJ1-1	14	NA	TGTGCCAGCAGCCTAGCTGGCTCGAACACTGAAGCTTTCTTT	CASSLAGSNTEAFF
TRBV27	TRBD2	TRBJ2-3	22	NA	TGTGCCAGCCGAACTTTGGGTCCGGGACTAGCGGGACTATTCCCTAGCACAGATACGCAGTATTTT	CASRTLGPGLAGLFPSTDTQYF
TRBV30	TRBD1	TRBJ2-6	15	NA	TGTGCCTGGGGACAGGTCCACTCTGGGGCCAACGTCCTGACTTTC	CAWGQVHSGANVLTF
TRBV7-6	TRBD1	TRBJ1-3	16	NA	TGTGCCAGCAGCGCCCGACAGGGGGCATCTGGAAACACCATATATTTT	CASSARQGASGNTIYF
TRBV19	NA	TRBJ2-3	14	NA	TGTGCCAGTAGTATAGGGGGGCCAGCGCATACGCAGTATTTT	CASSIGGPAHTQYF
TRBV9	NA	TRBJ2-1	12	NA	TGTGCCAGCAGCCATAGTGCGGATGAGCAGTTCTTC	CASSHSADEQFF
TRBV4-2	TRBD1	TRBJ1-2	12	few	TGTGCCAGCAGCCGGGGGACAGGAGGCTACACCTTC	CASSRGTGGYTF
TRBV6-5	NA	TRBJ1-1	14	few	TGTGCCAGCAGGGCGGGCGACATGAACACTGAAGCTTTCTTT	CASRAGDMNTEAFF
TRBV9	TRBD2	TRBJ2-1	15	NA	TGTGCCAGCAGCAATCAGGGCGGGGGATACAATGAGCAGTTCTTC	CASSNQGGGYNEQFF
TRBV2	TRBD2	TRBJ2-7	14	NA	TGTGCCAGCGGGTCGGCTAGCGGGAGTAGCGAGCAGTACTTC	CASGSASGSSEQYF
TRBV27	NA	TRBJ1-5	13	NA	TGTGCCAGCCGGAGACGTTTGAATCAGCCCCAGCATTTT	CASRRRLNQPQHF
TRBV7-2	NA	TRBJ1-2	13	NA	TGTGCCAGCAGCTTAGTAAGGGGCAGCGGCTACACCTTC	CASSLVRGSGYTF
TRBV7-9	NA	TRBJ2-7	14	NA	TGTGCCTCTCCTCAGGGGTTCCCTTCCTACGAGCAGTACTTC	CASPQGFPSYEQYF
TRBV6-1	NA	TRBJ1-2	13	NA	TGTGCCAGCAGTGAAGGGGACTTGCGCGGCTACACCTTC	CASSEGDLRGYTF
TRBV11-3	NA	TRBJ2-3	15	NA	TGTGCCAGCAGCTTGGGGGGAGCTCCCACAGATACGCAGTATTTT	CASSLGGAPTDTQYF
TRBV6-1	NA	TRBJ1-2	13	few	TGTGCCAGCAGTCTTAACCCCAGCTATGGCTACACCTTC	CASSLNPSYGYTF
TRBV5-1	TRBD1	TRBJ2-5	14	NA	TGCGCCAGCAGCTTACAGGGGTACCAAGAGACCCAGTACTTC	CASSLQGYQETQYF
TRBV7-3	TRBD1	TRBJ2-2	15	NA	TGTGCCAGCAGACAAGACAGGGCGAACACCGGGGAGCTGTTTTTT	CASRQDRANTGELFF
TRBV7-9	NA	TRBJ2-3	11	once	TGTGCCAGCAGCCCCCCGGGTACGCAGTATTTT	CASSPPGTQYF
TRBV28	TRBD1	TRBJ1-4	15	NA	TGTGCCAGCATTAAAGGGGACAGGGTAGGGGAAAAACTGTTTTTT	CASIKGDRVGEKLFF
TRBV4-1	NA	TRBJ1-5	16	NA	TGCGCCAGCAGCCAAGATAAGGGAGGCGAGAATCAGCCCCAGCATTTT	CASSQDKGGENQPQHF
TRBV7-9	TRBD1	TRBJ1-1	14	few	TGTGCCAGCAGCCCGGGACAGGGGGAACGTAGAGCTTTCTTT	CASSPGQGERRAFF
TRBV7-9	TRBD1	TRBJ1-5	13	NA	TGTGCCAGCAGCCTAGGGGGCGGTCAGCCCCAGCATTTT	CASSLGGGQPQHF
TRBV5-1	NA	TRBJ1-5	15	once	TGCGCCAGCAGCTTGGCTTCTGGCATGCATCAGCCCCAGCATTTT	CASSLASGMHQPQHF
TRBV4-1	NA	TRBJ2-3	15	NA	TGCGCCAGCAGCCAAGAGGGGTACGGGGCAGATACGCAGTATTTT	CASSQEGYGADTQYF
TRBV9	TRBD1	TRBJ1-1	18	NA	TGTGCCAGCAGCTACGGACAGGGGAACGGCAAATCTGTCACTGAAGCTTTCTTT	CASSYGQGNGKSVTEAFF
TRBV5-1	NA	TRBJ2-7	12	NA	TGCGCCAGCACAGGGGAAGTCTACGAGCAGTACTTC	CASTGEVYEQYF
TRBV30	NA	TRBJ1-2	13	NA	TGTGCCTGGAGTTGGACTCTAGATAGTCTCTACACCTTC	CAWSWTLDSLYTF
TRBV7-3	TRBD1	TRBJ2-2	14	NA	TGTGCCAGCAGCATTCAGGGGGCCGGCGGGGAGCTGTTTTTT	CASSIQGAGGELFF
TRBV19	NA	TRBJ1-5	13	NA	TGTGCCAGTAGTCCCCGGGGTACCCAGCCCCAGCATTTT	CASSPRGTQPQHF
TRBV9	NA	TRBJ1-2	13	NA	TGTGCCAGCAGTGAGGTTCAGGGTTGCGGCTACACCTTC	CASSEVQGCGYTF
TRBV5-1	NA	TRBJ2-7	16	NA	TGCGCCAGCAGCTTCCCCGCACAGGGAAGCTCCTACGAGCAGTACTTC	CASSFPAQGSSYEQYF
TRBV5-1	NA	TRBJ2-5	16	NA	TGCGCCAGCAGCTCCGGACTGAGCGTGGTGGTAGAGACCCAGTACTTC	CASSSGLSVVVETQYF
TRBV2	TRBD1	TRBJ2-7	14	few	TGTGCCAGCAGGCCAACAGGGGGCGTCTACGAGCAGTACTTC	CASRPTGGVYEQYF
TRBV10-3	NA	TRBJ2-5	12	NA	TGTGCCATCAGGGGGGGAGAGGAGACCCAGTACTTC	CAIRGGEETQYF
TRBV29-1	TRBD1	TRBJ1-2	15	NA	TGCAGCGTTGAAGCCCTCCGACAGGGAGTCTATGGCTACACCTTC	CSVEALRQGVYGYTF
TRBV9	TRBD1	TRBJ1-1	15	NA	TGTGCCAGCAGCGCAGGACAGGGGGCTGACACTGAAGCTTTCTTT	CASSAGQGADTEAFF
TRBV27	TRBD2	TRBJ2-1	14	NA	TGTGCCAGTTCTGCTAGCGGGGCCTACAATGAGCAGTTCTTC	CASSASGAYNEQFF
TRBV9	TRBD1	TRBJ1-4	21	few	TGTGCCAGACATCATCCCGGCAGCGTGTACGACGGACAGGGCGATAATGAAAAACTGTTTTTT	CARHHPGSVYDGQGDNEKLFF